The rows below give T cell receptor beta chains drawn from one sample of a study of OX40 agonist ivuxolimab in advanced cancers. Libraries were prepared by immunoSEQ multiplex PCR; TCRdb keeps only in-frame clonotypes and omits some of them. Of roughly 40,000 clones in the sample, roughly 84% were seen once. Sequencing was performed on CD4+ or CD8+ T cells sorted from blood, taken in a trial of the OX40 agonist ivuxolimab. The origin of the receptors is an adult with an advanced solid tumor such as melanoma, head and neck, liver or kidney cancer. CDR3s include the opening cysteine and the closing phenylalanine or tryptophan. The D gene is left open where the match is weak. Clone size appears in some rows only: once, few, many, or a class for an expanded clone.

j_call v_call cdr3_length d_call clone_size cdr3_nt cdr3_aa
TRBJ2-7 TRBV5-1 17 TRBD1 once TGCGCCAGCAGCTCGGGGACAGGGGAATGGTTTTTCTACGAGCAGTACTTC CASSSGTGEWFFYEQYF
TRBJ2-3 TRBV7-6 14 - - TGTGCCAGCAGCTTCCAGACGGGCACAGATACGCAGTATTTT CASSFQTGTDTQYF
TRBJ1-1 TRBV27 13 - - TGTGCCAGCAGTTGGGGTTCGGGCGCTGAAGCTTTCTTT CASSWGSGAEAFF
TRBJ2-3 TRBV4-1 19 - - TGCGCCAGCAGCCAAGATCCGGCAGAAGAGATTTCTAGCACAGATACGCAGTATTTT CASSQDPAEEISSTDTQYF
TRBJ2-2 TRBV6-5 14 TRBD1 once TGTGCCAGCAGTTTACAGGGGGCAGGCGGGGAGCTGTTTTTT CASSLQGAGGELFF
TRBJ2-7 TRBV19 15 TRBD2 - TGTGCCAGTAGTATAACTAGCGGGGGCTTCAGCGAGCAGTACTTC CASSITSGGFSEQYF
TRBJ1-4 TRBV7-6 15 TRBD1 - TGTGCCAGCAGCTCCGAGGACAGGGGCTACGAAAAACTGTTTTTT CASSSEDRGYEKLFF
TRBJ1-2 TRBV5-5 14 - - TGTGCCAGCAGCCCGGACAGTGGAGGCTATGGCTACACCTTC CASSPDSGGYGYTF
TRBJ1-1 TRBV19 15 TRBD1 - TGTGCCAGTAGTATAGATCCAGGGGGGAACACTGAAGCTTTCTTT CASSIDPGGNTEAFF
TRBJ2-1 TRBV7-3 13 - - TGTGCCAGCAGCTTCACAGGGTCAGGGGAGCAGTTCTTC CASSFTGSGEQFF
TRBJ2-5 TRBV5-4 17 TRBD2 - TGTGCCAGCAGCTTGGGGCCCTTCGGGACTAAGAATAGCTCCCAGTACTTC CASSLGPFGTKNSSQYF
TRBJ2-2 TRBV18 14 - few TGTGCCAGCTCCCTACAGGGGAACACCGGGGAGCTGTTTTTT CASSLQGNTGELFF
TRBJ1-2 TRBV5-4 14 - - TGTGCCAGCAGCTTGGCGGGTACCCGGAGTGGCTACACCTTC CASSLAGTRSGYTF
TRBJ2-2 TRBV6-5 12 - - TGTGCCAGCAGTATCTCTGCCGGGGAGCTGTTTTTT CASSISAGELFF
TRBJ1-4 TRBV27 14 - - TGTGCCAGCAGTTTAGTGCGCTACGGAGAAAAACTGTTTTTT CASSLVRYGEKLFF
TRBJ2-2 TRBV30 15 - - TGTGCCTGGAGAGCTACCCAGAGGGGAATCGGGGAGCTGTTTTTT CAWRATQRGIGELFF
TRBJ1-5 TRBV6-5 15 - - TGTGCCAGCAGTGGAGGACGGCTTTTCAATCAGCCCCAGCATTTT CASSGGRLFNQPQHF
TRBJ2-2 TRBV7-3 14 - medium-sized TGTGCCAGCAGCTTGGCAGGGCGGGCCGGGGAGCTGTTTTTT CASSLAGRAGELFF
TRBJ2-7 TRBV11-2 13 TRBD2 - TGTGCCAGCAGTGAGCGGGGGACCTACGAGCAGTACTTC CASSERGTYEQYF
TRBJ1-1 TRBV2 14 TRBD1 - TGTGCCAGACGACGGACAGGGACAAACACTGAAGCTTTCTTT CARRRTGTNTEAFF
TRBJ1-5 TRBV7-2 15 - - TGTGCCAGCAGCCTCAACCGATATAGCAATCAGCCCCAGCATTTT CASSLNRYSNQPQHF
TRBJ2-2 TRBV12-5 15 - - TGTGCTAGTGGTTTGTTGGGGGGCATCACCGGGGAGCTGTTTTTT CASGLLGGITGELFF
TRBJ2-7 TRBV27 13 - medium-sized TGTGCCAGCAGTTTAAGGACAGCCTACGAGCAGTACTTC CASSLRTAYEQYF
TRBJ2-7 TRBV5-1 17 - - TGCGCCAGCAGTCGACGACTTAAGCCCCTGAAGGGCCACGAGCAGTACTTC CASSRRLKPLKGHEQYF
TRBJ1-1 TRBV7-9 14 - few TGTGCCAGCAGCTTGACAGACGTGAACACTGAAGCTTTCTTT CASSLTDVNTEAFF
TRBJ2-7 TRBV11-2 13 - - TGTGCCAGCAGCTTAGAGATGGGGGACGAGCAGTACTTC CASSLEMGDEQYF
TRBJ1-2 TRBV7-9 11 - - TGTGCCAGCAGCTACGGCACTGGCTACACCTTC CASSYGTGYTF
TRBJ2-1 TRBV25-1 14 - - TGTGCCAGCAGTGAGCCGGGGTCCTACAATGAGCAGTTCTTC CASSEPGSYNEQFF
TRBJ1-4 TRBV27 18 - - TGTGCCAGCAGCCCGAAGGGTATAGGGGGGAGTACTAATGAAAAACTGTTTTTT CASSPKGIGGSTNEKLFF
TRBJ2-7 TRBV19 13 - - TGTGCCAGCCGACTTTCAAGCTCCTACGAGCAGTACTTC CASRLSSSYEQYF
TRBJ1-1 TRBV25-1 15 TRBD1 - TGTGCCAGCAGCGACTACGACAGGGGGCCCACTGAAGCTTTCTTT CASSDYDRGPTEAFF
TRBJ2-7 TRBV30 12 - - TGTGCCTGGAGCGGGGTCTCCTACGAGCAGTACTTC CAWSGVSYEQYF
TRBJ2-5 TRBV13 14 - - TGTGCCAGCAGCGACATACTCACGCAGGAGACCCAGTACTTC CASSDILTQETQYF